The T cell receptor beta chain under discussion was sequenced for a study of T cells in women clearing cervical HPV infection. Sequencing used immunoSEQ multiplex PCR; TCRdb keeps in-frame clones, though not all of them. The sample data list 40,000 or so clones. The sequence was obtained from a woman between 18 and 70 years old with a cervical HPV16 infection that either progressed to CIN3+ or cleared (not recorded which). Sequencing was carried out using blood buffy coat.

CDR3 region: CAWSSGRRTYGQYF. Partial CDR3 DNA: TGTGCCTGGAGTTCCGGCAGGAGAACCTATGGT. The V call is TRBV30, the J call TRBJ2-4; D gene uncertain. The observed sequence ends 3 residues before the CDR3 terminus, with the missing tail filled in from the germline J gene. The CDR3 totals 14 residues. The germline CDR1 and CDR2 sequences are GTSNPN and SVGIG (reference sequence). Looking up the rest from reference TRBV30 and TRBJ2-4 gives the full variable domain: SQTIHQWPATLVQPVGSPLSLECTVEGTSNPNLYWYRQAAGRGLQLLFYSVGIGQISSEVPQNLSASRPQDRQFILSSKKLLLSDSGFYLCAWSSGRRTYGQYFGAGTRLSVL.